This T cell receptor (beta chain) was sequenced for a study of blood T cell repertoires in COVID-19. Study as a whole: There were acute and convalescent COVID-19 samples, and they came from the United States, Italy and Spain.

The table came from immunoSEQ multiplex PCR; TCRdb's copy has only in-frame clones and leaves some out. The sample lists roughly 440,000 clones; more than 70% were seen once. V shed 3 bases and J shed 3 bases, with 9 bases lying between them. Germline lookup yields CDR1 SGHAT and CDR2 FQDESV (reference sequence). The CDR3 has 15 amino acids. Source material: peripheral blood. The chain has TRBV11-1 and TRBJ1-6; D not resolved. The sequence derives from a woman aged 45-65 years with COVID-19, enrolled during active disease. CDR3 bases: TGTGCCAGCAGCTTCTCACAGAGCTATAATTCACCCCTCCACTTT. This codes for CASSFSQSYNSPLHF.